The 24 T cell receptor beta chains reported below all come from one sample, sequenced in a study of beta chain features in type 1 diabetes. Every isolated RNA sample was fully reverse transcribed, so sequencing captured expressed TCRB transcripts. Data came from immunoSEQ multiplex PCR; TCRdb stores just in-frame clones and leaves some out. The data contain fewer than 550,000 clones, more than 9.5% of them singletons. Sequenced material: naive CD4+ T cells from blood. The source of these receptors is a young woman in good health.

This clone was seen a few times. The J gene is TRBJ2-5, the V gene TRBV19; tentatively, D is TRBD1 (5 bases). The CDR3 runs to 14 residues. V lost 5 bases, J lost 6 bases, and 16 bases lay in between. Germline V gene lookup returns CDR1 LNHDA and CDR2 SQIVND (reference sequence). CDR3 amino acids: CASSPRRGKQTQYF. The CDR3, as DNA: TGTGCCAGTAGTCCGCGTAGGGGAAAACAGACCCAGTACTTC.

CDR3 DNA: TGTGCCATACAAAAGGGGGCGCACAGCCTGAACACTGAAGCTTTCTTT. Amino acids: CAIQKGAHSLNTEAFF. The chain recombines TRBV6-6 with TRBJ1-1; 7 nucleotides match TRBD1. The CDR3 is 16 residues long. Unmatched junction bases numbered 14, after V lost 10 bases and J lost 0 bases. The V gene's germline CDR1 is MNHNY and CDR2 SVGAGI (reference sequence).

This clone occurred a few times. The genes are TRBV4-1 and TRBJ1-1; D perhaps matches TRBD1 (5 bases). The germline V gene encodes CDR1 MGHRA and CDR2 YSYEKL. This CDR3 has 16 amino acids. Trimming took off 5 bases at V and 1 base at J, with 17 bases between the two ends. The CDR3 here is CASSEAVGAGNTEAFF. The CDR3 DNA sequence: TGCGCCAGCAGCGAAGCGGTAGGGGCGGGGAACACTGAAGCTTTCTTT.

This clone has just a few counts. This chain links TRBV5-1 with TRBJ2-3, with 13 bases fitting TRBD2. CDR3 length: 15 residues. Per germline, CDR1 SGHRS and CDR2 YFSETQ. Trimming at V came to 3 bases and at J to 5 bases, leaving 3 bases not matched to a gene. For the CDR3, the DNA is TGCGCCAGCAGCTCGGGACTAGCGGGAAGAGATACGCAGTATTTT. Its protein product is CASSSGLAGRDTQYF.

V usage is TRBV7-9 and J usage is TRBJ2-7, with D uncertain. Trimming pared 5 bases from V and 5 bases from J, leaving 13 bases between. This CDR3 comprises 13 residues. Germline-derived CDR1 and CDR2 are SEHNR and FQNEAQ (reference sequence). The CDR3: CASSQGHQHEQYF. The CDR3 DNA follows: TGTGCCAGCAGCCAAGGGCACCAGCACGAGCAGTACTTC.

For this clone: Other DNA sequences within the sample encode an identical CDR3. The V gene is TRBV30, the J gene TRBJ1-5; perhaps TRBD1 as D (5 bases). V was clipped by 1 base and J by 1 base, with 5 bases between them. The CDR3 covers 13 residues. Germline assignment: CDR1 GTSNPN and CDR2 SVGIG (reference sequence). CDR3 sequence reads: CAWSGGSNQPQHF. As DNA, the CDR3 is TGTGCCTGGAGTGGGGGCAGCAATCAGCCCCAGCATTTT.

J is TRBJ1-5 and V is TRBV4-1, with D perhaps matching TRBD1 (6 bases). The germline V gene has CDR1 MGHRA and CDR2 YSYEKL. Trimming took 9 bases from V and 5 from J, leaving 17 bases between them. The CDR3 runs 14 residues. CDR3 sequence (DNA): TGCGCCAGTAAAGAAGTGGGACAATATCAGCCCCAGCATTTT. It encodes CASKEVGQYQPQHF.

This chain links TRBV14 with TRBJ2-6; 9 bases align to TRBD1. The V gene's germline CDR1 is SGHDN and CDR2 FVKESK. The length of the CDR3 is 19 residues. With 4 bases clipped from V and 0 bases from J, the junction kept 10 bases outside the gene matches. The CDR3 loop is CASSRTGTGPPSGANVLTF. The CDR3 nucleotides read TGTGCCAGCAGCCGAACCGGGACAGGGCCCCCCTCTGGGGCCAACGTCCTGACTTTC.

This clone turned up a few times. The V and J genes are TRBV10-3 and TRBJ2-7, with 7 positions matching TRBD1. The CDR3 loop spans 13 amino acids. Germline loops: CDR1 ENHRY, CDR2 SYGVKD. V was clipped by 8 bases and J by 3 bases; unmatched bases: 7. CDR3 residues: CAISATGLYEQYV. Written as DNA, the CDR3 is TGTGCCATCTCTGCGACAGGGCTCTACGAGCAGTACGTC.

This clone appeared many times. The chain carries TRBV30 and TRBJ1-2; 11 bases fit TRBD1. This CDR3 region has 12 residues. The germline gives CDR1 GTSNPN, CDR2 SVGIG (reference sequence). Trimming removed 3 bases from V and 11 bases from J; junction bases left unmatched: 5. CDR3: CAWSRDRGRYTF. The CDR3 nucleotides read TGTGCCTGGAGCCGGGACAGGGGGAGGTACACCTTC.

The chain joins TRBV4-2 to TRBJ2-7, with D possibly matching TRBD2 (6 bases). The CDR3 loop spans 14 amino acids. V was clipped by 4 bases and J by 7 bases, with 17 bases between them. Germline lookup yields CDR1 LGHNA and CDR2 YNFKEQ. CDR3 residues: CASSPPGLIGEQYV. The CDR3 DNA is TGTGCCAGCAGCCCTCCGGGACTGATTGGGGAGCAGTACGTC.

The chain carries TRBV25-1 and TRBJ2-6; 7 nucleotides align to TRBD1. Germline CDR1 and CDR2: MGHDK and SYGVNS. The CDR3 loop spans 17 amino acids. Trimming cost V 6 bases and J 0 bases; bases outside gene matches: 8. This CDR3 is CASSPARGISGANVLTF. DNA for the CDR3: TGTGCCAGCAGCCCCGCCAGGGGGATCTCTGGGGCCAACGTCCTGACTTTC.

J is TRBJ1-1 and V is TRBV7-9, with TRBD1 matching 9 bases. Germline CDR1 SEHNR, CDR2 FQNEAQ (reference sequence). The CDR3 length is 15 residues. V lost 2 bases to trimming and J lost 0 bases; unmatched junction nucleotides: 1. The chain's CDR3 is CASSLWDRVNTEAFF. The CDR3 DNA follows: TGTGCCAGCAGCTTATGGGACAGGGTGAACACTGAAGCTTTCTTT.

This chain links TRBV10-3 with TRBJ2-3; 8 nucleotides match TRBD2. Germline V lookup: CDR1 ENHRY, CDR2 SYGVKD. V was clipped by 10 bases and J by 3 bases; unmatched bases: 9. This CDR3 is built from 14 residues. This CDR3 reads CATGRSGRTDTQYF. Written as DNA, the CDR3 is TGTGCCACCGGGAGGAGCGGGAGAACAGATACGCAGTATTTT.

The chain links TRBV28 to TRBJ2-3; TRBD2 matches at 13 bases. Germline CDR1 reads MDHEN; CDR2 reads SYDVKM. The CDR3 spans 15 residues. Germline trimming cut 8 bases from V and 6 bases from J; bases unmatched to any gene: 8. The CDR3 loop is CASGTSGGARDTQYF. The CDR3 DNA sequence: TGTGCCAGCGGCACTAGCGGGGGGGCACGTGATACGCAGTATTTT. Together with reference TRBV28 and TRBJ2-3, the CDR3 gives the full variable domain: DVKVTQSSRYLVKRTGEKVFLECVQDMDHENMFWYRQDPGLGLRLIYFSYDVKMKEKGDIPEGYSVSREKKERFSLILESASTNQTSMYLCASGTSGGARDTQYFGPGTRLTVL.

This clone was seen only a few times. Other nucleotide sequences from this sample produce the same CDR3. The chain employs TRBV29-1 and TRBJ1-4; unclear D gene. The CDR3 length is 12 residues. The germline V gene has CDR1 SQVTM and CDR2 ANQGSEA. V was pared by 0 bases and J by 7 bases, with 6 bases between. The DNA for the CDR3 is TGCAGCGTTGAAGATCCAGGTGAAAAACTGTTTTTT. Translation: CSVEDPGEKLFF.

The sample holds a few counts of this clone. In the same sample, other DNA sequences code for this CDR3. The chain couples TRBV29-1 to TRBJ1-2; 9 positions agree with TRBD1. The V gene end was trimmed by 4 bases and the J gene end by 2 bases; junction bases not matched to a gene: 5. This CDR3 spans 14 amino acids. Per germline, CDR1 SQVTM and CDR2 ANQGSEA. Here the CDR3 DNA reads TGCAGCGTTGTTAGGACAGGGGACAACTATGGCTACACCTTC. It specifies CSVVRTGDNYGYTF. The variable domain in full, with the rest retrieved from reference TRBV29-1 and TRBJ1-2, is SAVISQKPSRDICQRGTSLTIQCQVDSQVTMMFWYRQQPGQSLTLIATANQGSEATYESGFVIDKFPISRPNLTFSTLTVSNMSPEDSSIYLCSVVRTGDNYGYTFGSGTRLTVV.

This chain's CDR3 is CVHRRTGANVLTF. Written as DNA, the CDR3 is TGTGTCCATAGGAGAACAGGGGCCAACGTCCTGACTTTC. The chain uses TRBV30 and TRBJ2-6; no definite D call. This CDR3 spans 13 amino acids. The germline V gene has CDR1 GTSNPN and CDR2 SVGIG (reference sequence). Supplemented by reference TRBV30 and TRBJ2-6, the full variable domain reads SQTIHQWPATLVQPVGSPLSLECTVEGTSNPNLYWYRQAAGRGLQLLFYSVGIGQISSEVPQNLSASRPQDRQFILSSKKLLLSDSGFYLCVHRRTGANVLTFGAGSRLTVL.

This clone has a handful of counts. The chain is built from TRBV7-9 and TRBJ2-5; D not certain. The CDR3 loop spans 14 amino acids. The V and J ends lost 1 base and 5 bases respectively, with 11 bases between them. The germline gives CDR1 SEHNR, CDR2 FQNEAQ (reference sequence). This CDR3 is CASSLVGVGETQYF. The CDR3 region has the DNA TGTGCCAGCAGCTTAGTTGGGGTCGGGGAGACCCAGTACTTC.

The chain has TRBV29-1 and TRBJ1-5; D unclear. V dropped 5 bases and J dropped 3 bases, with 14 bases sitting between them. This CDR3 is built from 14 residues. Germline lookup yields CDR1 SQVTM and CDR2 ANQGSEA. The CDR3 region is CSVRFRGTNQPQHF. Here the CDR3 DNA reads TGCAGCGTTCGATTCCGGGGTACCAATCAGCCCCAGCATTTT.

This clone was detected a few times. The chain has TRBV7-9 and TRBJ2-5; D may be TRBD1 (6 bases). The CDR3 is 16 amino acids. Trimming left V 4 bases short and J 2 bases short, with 17 bases between. CDR1 is SEHNR, CDR2 FQNEAQ, per germline (reference sequence). CDR3 nucleotide sequence: TGTGCCAGCAGCTGGCCCAAGGGGGAGTCTCAAGAGACCCAGTACTTC. Protein product: CASSWPKGESQETQYF.

This chain links TRBV5-4 with TRBJ2-2; a possible D gene is TRBD2 (7 bases). The V gene lost 4 bases and the J gene lost 3 bases, with 19 bases spanning the gap. Germline V gives CDR1 SGHNT, CDR2 YYREEE (reference sequence). CDR3 length: 17 amino acids. CDR3 region: CASSIRTGGQDTGELFF. The CDR3, as DNA: TGTGCCAGCAGCATAAGGACGGGGGGCCAGGACACCGGGGAGCTGTTTTTT.

This clone was counted a few times. The rearrangement joins TRBV7-9 to TRBJ2-3; D is ambiguous. Trimming took off 4 bases at V and 6 bases at J, with 11 bases between the two ends. The length of the CDR3 is 13 residues. Germline CDR1 SEHNR, CDR2 FQNEAQ (reference sequence). CDR3 protein: CASSSLRRDTQYF. CDR3 DNA sequence: TGTGCCAGCAGCTCCCTCCGCCGCGATACGCAGTATTTT.

The chain recombines TRBV15 with TRBJ2-7; 8 bases match TRBD2. Trimming at V came to 5 bases and at J to 5 bases, leaving 11 bases not matched to a gene. Germline V gives CDR1 LNHNV, CDR2 YYDKDF (reference sequence). This CDR3 contains 15 residues. The DNA for the CDR3 is TGTGCCACCAGCCGATATAGCGGGACCGGCAACGAGCAGTACTTC. Translating it yields CATSRYSGTGNEQYF.